The 6 T cell receptor beta chains reported below all come from one sample, sequenced in a study of CD8 T cells in ankylosing spondylitis. Regarding the study as a whole: About 8 highly homologous variants made up a TCR beta motif, and this motif appeared characteristic of ankylosing spondylitis blood.

TCRdb independently ran MiXCR on the 5' RACE reads; one entry per CDR3 protein. The sample yields roughly 440,000 distinct CDR3 sequences, roughly 15% seen once. What these receptors recognize is not known. The material sequenced was blood, either unsorted or a sorted T cell fraction (not recorded which). These TCRs come from a male donor with ankylosing spondylitis.

The chain is built from TRBV28 and TRBJ2-1; tentatively, D is TRBD2 (6 bases). Germline assignment: CDR1 MDHEN and CDR2 SYDVKM. The V end lost 5 bases, the J end lost 3 bases, and 20 bases lay between the germline ends. This CDR3 region has 17 residues. In nucleotides, the CDR3 is TGTGCCAGCAGTCCCCTTCGGACTACAGGTGTCTACAATGAGCAGTTCTTC. This sequence encodes CASSPLRTTGVYNEQFF.

The rearrangement uses TRBV6-2 or TRBV6-3 and TRBJ2-3; a possible D gene is TRBD2 (5 bases). Germline lookup yields CDR1 MNHEY and CDR2 SVGEGT. The germline V and J ends were trimmed by 2 bases and 8 bases, with 14 bases remaining between them. The CDR3 totals 14 residues. The CDR3 sequence is CASSYSGGALTQYF. CDR3 bases: TGTGCCAGCAGTTACAGCGGCGGAGCCCTTACGCAGTATTTT.

The CDR3 sequence: CASGLPASSGNTIYF. The CDR3 nucleotides read TGTGCCAGCGGACTGCCGGCGTCCTCTGGAAACACCATATATTTT. This chain joins TRBV28 and TRBJ1-3, with no clear D. CDR1 and CDR2 (germline): MDHEN, SYDVKM. V lost 8 bases, J lost 0 bases, and 14 bases lay in between. There are 15 residues in the CDR3.

The chain joins TRBV4-2 to TRBJ1-6, with D possibly being TRBD1 (5 bases). The ends were cut back, 1 base at V and 8 bases at J, with 15 bases in the middle. Germline V gives CDR1 LGHNA, CDR2 YNFKEQ. CDR3 length equals 16 residues. The CDR3 nucleotides read TGTGCCAGCAGCCAAGTCGCGGGGGAAGTTTATTCACCCCTCCACTTT. Its translation is CASSQVAGEVYSPLHF.

The chain has TRBV25-1 and TRBJ2-7, with a weak D call TRBD2 (6 bases). This CDR3 has 14 residues. Trimming left V 3 bases short and J 2 bases short, with 11 bases between. CDR1 is MGHDK, CDR2 SYGVNS, per germline. This chain's CDR3 is CASSDPQRAYEQYF. CDR3 in DNA: TGTGCCAGCAGTGATCCCCAGCGGGCCTACGAGCAGTACTTC.

Only a few counts were recorded for this clonotype. This rearrangement joins TRBV27 to TRBJ2-5, with 9 nucleotides matching TRBD2. The V gene end was trimmed by 5 bases and the J gene end by 1 base; junction bases not matched to a gene: 17. CDR1 and CDR2 from the germline V gene are MNHEY and SMNVEV (reference sequence). This CDR3 region has 19 residues. CDR3 amino acids: CASSHRDPSGARVQETQYF. The CDR3 DNA is TGTGCCAGCAGTCACCGGGACCCTAGCGGGGCAAGGGTCCAAGAGACCCAGTACTTC.